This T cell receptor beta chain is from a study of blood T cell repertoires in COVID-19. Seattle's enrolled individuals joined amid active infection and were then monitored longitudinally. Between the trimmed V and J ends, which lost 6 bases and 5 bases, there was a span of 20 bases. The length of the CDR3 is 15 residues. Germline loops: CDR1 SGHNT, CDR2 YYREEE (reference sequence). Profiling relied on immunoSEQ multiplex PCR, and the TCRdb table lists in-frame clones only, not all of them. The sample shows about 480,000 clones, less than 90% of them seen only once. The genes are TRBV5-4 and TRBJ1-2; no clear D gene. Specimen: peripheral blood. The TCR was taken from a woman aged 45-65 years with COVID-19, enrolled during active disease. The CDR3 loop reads CASTLSGYSYYGYTF. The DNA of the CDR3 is TGTGCCAGCACCCTGTCTGGGTACAGCTATTATGGCTACACCTTC.